This entry concerns a single TCR beta chain. Its target is not known. This sample was included in a study of T cell responses to AZD1222 COVID-19 vaccine. Broader study findings: Most donors were white British, females outnumbered males, and clonal diversity was possibly underestimated. Seropositive at baseline were only six AZD1222 recipients.

The assay was immunoSEQ multiplex PCR, and TCRdb's table has in-frame clones only and misses some. The sample contains about 90,000 clones, about 91% of which appear only once. Trimming pared 3 bases from V and 4 bases from J, leaving 12 bases between. Germline V gene data show CDR1 as LGHNA and CDR2 as YSLEER. There are 14 residues in the CDR3. Sequences were derived from peripheral blood, sampled on day 0 of MenACWY control vaccination. The origin of this receptor is an adult in good health. V is TRBV4-3 and J is TRBJ1-1; no firm D call. The CDR3 is CASSHGEVSTEAFF. The CDR3 nucleotides read TGCGCCAGCAGCCACGGGGAAGTCTCCACTGAAGCTTTCTTT.